This is a list of T cell receptor beta chains from one sample in a study of PD-1 blockade in mismatch repair-deficient tumors. Clones were read by immunoSEQ multiplex PCR, and TCRdb kept only the in-frame ones, dropping some. Of some 110,000 clones in the sample, roughly 80% were seen once. The sequenced sample was peripheral blood, obtained approximately 64 weeks after starting pembrolizumab. These receptors all stem from an adult with mismatch repair-deficient cancer. The CDR3 runs from the conserved cysteine through the conserved F or W. The order of the fields is clone size, V gene, D gene, J gene, CDR3 protein, CDR3 DNA. D genes are given only for firm matches. A row's size may be missing; if present it is once, few, many or a size class.

size: few
V: TRBV6-1
D: .
J: TRBJ1-1
CDR3: CASSDRWKNTEAFF
DNA: TGTGCCAGCAGTGACAGGTGGAAGAACACTGAAGCTTTCTTT

size: .
V: TRBV29-1
D: .
J: TRBJ1-2
CDR3: CSVEGQTIPYGYTF
DNA: TGCAGCGTTGAAGGACAGACGATCCCCTATGGCTACACCTTC

size: .
V: TRBV9
D: TRBD2
J: TRBJ2-1
CDR3: CASSNTGTSGINEQFF
DNA: TGTGCCAGCAGCAACACCGGGACTAGCGGGATTAATGAGCAGTTCTTC

size: .
V: TRBV12-2
D: .
J: TRBJ1-1
CDR3: CASRCRGVNTEAFF
DNA: TGTGCAAGTCGGTGTAGGGGAGTGAACACTGAAGCTTTCTTT

size: .
V: TRBV29-1
D: .
J: TRBJ2-1
CDR3: CSVALREYYNEQFF
DNA: TGCAGCGTTGCGTTACGGGAGTACTACAATGAGCAGTTCTTC

size: once
V: TRBV19
D: .
J: TRBJ1-2
CDR3: CASSILEGGADGYTF
DNA: TGTGCCAGTAGTATATTAGAGGGTGGGGCAGATGGCTACACCTTC

size: .
V: TRBV5-4
D: .
J: TRBJ1-1
CDR3: CASSLGGRGGGTEAFF
DNA: TGTGCCAGCAGCTTGGGAGGGAGGGGAGGGGGAACTGAAGCTTTCTTT

size: .
V: TRBV14
D: .
J: TRBJ1-2
CDR3: CASSPPPTGRNNYGYTF
DNA: TGTGCCAGCAGCCCACCCCCGACGGGAAGAAATAACTATGGCTACACCTTC

size: .
V: TRBV28
D: TRBD2
J: TRBJ2-5
CDR3: CASSPRGRGEETQYF
DNA: TGTGCCAGCAGTCCCCGGGGGCGGGGGGAAGAGACCCAGTACTTC

size: .
V: TRBV28
D: .
J: TRBJ1-5
CDR3: CASSSASAGSNQPQHF
DNA: TGTGCCAGCAGTTCTGCTTCGGCAGGTAGCAATCAGCCCCAGCATTTT

size: .
V: TRBV27
D: .
J: TRBJ2-2
CDR3: CASSLSTGSSTGELFF
DNA: TGTGCCAGCAGTTTGAGTACCGGGAGCTCCACCGGGGAGCTGTTTTTT

size: .
V: TRBV11-2
D: TRBD2
J: TRBJ2-3
CDR3: CASSSILSGFTDTQYF
DNA: TGTGCCAGCAGCTCAATCCTTAGCGGGTTCACAGATACGCAGTATTTT

size: .
V: TRBV19
D: TRBD1
J: TRBJ1-1
CDR3: CASGNRGLGTEAFF
DNA: TGTGCCAGTGGCAACAGGGGGCTGGGAACTGAAGCTTTCTTT

size: .
V: TRBV19
D: .
J: TRBJ2-7
CDR3: CASSILGAAGKEDEQYF
DNA: TGTGCCAGTAGTATTTTGGGTGCGGCAGGTAAGGAAGACGAGCAGTACTTC

size: .
V: TRBV19
D: TRBD2
J: TRBJ2-2
CDR3: CASRLPSGANTGELFF
DNA: TGTGCCAGTAGACTTCCTAGCGGGGCGAACACCGGGGAGCTGTTTTTT

size: .
V: TRBV19
D: .
J: TRBJ2-7
CDR3: CASSIRGGDSYEQYF
DNA: TGTGCCAGTAGTATACGGGGAGGCGACTCCTACGAGCAGTACTTC

size: once
V: TRBV10-3
D: TRBD1
J: TRBJ1-1
CDR3: CAISPGQGVGRTEAFF
DNA: TGTGCCATCAGCCCTGGACAGGGGGTAGGGCGCACTGAAGCTTTCTTT

size: .
V: TRBV7-3
D: TRBD1
J: TRBJ1-2
CDR3: CASSLGQGTYGYTF
DNA: TGTGCCAGCAGCTTAGGACAGGGGACATATGGCTACACCTTC

size: .
V: TRBV21-1
D: .
J: TRBJ1-4
CDR3: CASSKESATNEKLFF
DNA: TGTGCCAGCAGCAAAGAGTCGGCCACCAATGAAAAACTGTTTTTT

size: .
V: TRBV6-6
D: TRBD2
J: TRBJ2-7
CDR3: CASSPHGGGYEQYF
DNA: TGTGCCAGCAGTCCACACGGGGGGGGATACGAGCAGTACTTC

size: .
V: TRBV5-1
D: TRBD1
J: TRBJ2-1
CDR3: CASSLEGGSIDEQFF
DNA: TGCGCCAGCAGCTTGGAAGGGGGCTCCATAGATGAGCAGTTCTTC

size: .
V: TRBV5-4
D: TRBD2
J: TRBJ2-5
CDR3: CASSLAKSGRETQYF
DNA: TGTGCCAGCAGCTTAGCGAAGAGCGGGAGGGAGACCCAGTACTTC

size: .
V: TRBV7-6
D: .
J: TRBJ2-7
CDR3: CASSLAAGSSYEQYF
DNA: TGTGCCAGCAGCTTAGCAGCAGGGAGCTCCTACGAGCAGTACTTC

size: .
V: TRBV19
D: TRBD2
J: TRBJ2-1
CDR3: CASSSGGRDGEQFF
DNA: TGTGCCAGTAGTAGCGGGGGAAGGGATGGAGAGCAGTTCTTC

size: .
V: TRBV25-1
D: .
J: TRBJ1-1
CDR3: CASSEFLGDTEAFF
DNA: TGTGCCAGCAGTGAATTTCTTGGAGACACTGAAGCTTTCTTT

size: once
V: TRBV5-1
D: .
J: TRBJ1-1
CDR3: CASSALGGRANTEAFF
DNA: TGCGCCAGCAGCGCCCTGGGGGGACGGGCTAACACTGAAGCTTTCTTT

size: .
V: TRBV30
D: .
J: TRBJ1-2
CDR3: CAWKVGRGVGGYTF
DNA: TGTGCCTGGAAGGTCGGCAGGGGTGTGGGTGGCTACACCTTC

size: .
V: TRBV6-5
D: .
J: TRBJ2-1
CDR3: CASSYQWGTGGNEQFF
DNA: TGTGCCAGCAGTTACCAGTGGGGCACGGGCGGCAATGAGCAGTTCTTC

size: few
V: TRBV5-1
D: TRBD2
J: TRBJ2-7
CDR3: CASSFGSGGYEQYF
DNA: TGCGCCAGCAGCTTTGGTAGCGGGGGCTACGAGCAGTACTTC

size: .
V: TRBV11-2
D: .
J: TRBJ2-5
CDR3: CASSLESDGETQYF
DNA: TGTGCCAGCAGCTTAGAATCGGACGGGGAGACCCAGTACTTC

size: .
V: TRBV2
D: TRBD1
J: TRBJ2-5
CDR3: CASSPDRLGETQYF
DNA: TGTGCCAGCAGTCCGGACAGGCTAGGCGAGACCCAGTACTTC

size: .
V: TRBV9
D: .
J: TRBJ2-7
CDR3: CASSATHGAYEQYF
DNA: TGTGCCAGCAGCGCTACCCATGGGGCCTACGAGCAGTACTTC

size: .
V: TRBV9
D: .
J: TRBJ2-1
CDR3: CASSVTGTPNNEQFF
DNA: TGTGCCAGCAGCGTGACCGGGACACCGAATAATGAGCAGTTCTTC

size: .
V: TRBV11-3
D: TRBD1
J: TRBJ2-1
CDR3: CASSNLRGQGSEQFF
DNA: TGTGCCAGCAGCAATTTGAGGGGACAGGGTTCTGAGCAGTTCTTC

size: .
V: TRBV28
D: .
J: TRBJ1-2
CDR3: CASSLWSQLSYGYTF
DNA: TGTGCCAGCAGTTTATGGTCTCAGCTTAGCTATGGCTACACCTTC

size: .
V: TRBV7-9
D: TRBD1
J: TRBJ2-7
CDR3: CASSPQGGYEQYF
DNA: TGTGCCAGCAGCCCACAGGGGGGTTACGAGCAGTACTTC

size: few
V: TRBV7-9
D: TRBD1
J: TRBJ1-1
CDR3: CASSLDGDSPIAFF
DNA: TGTGCCAGCAGCTTAGACGGGGACAGCCCGATAGCTTTCTTT

size: .
V: TRBV7-2
D: .
J: TRBJ1-4
CDR3: CASSPGNANEKLFF
DNA: TGTGCCAGCAGCCCCGGGAATGCGAATGAAAAACTGTTTTTT

size: .
V: TRBV29-1
D: TRBD1
J: TRBJ2-7
CDR3: CSVEFRGTGTYEQYF
DNA: TGCAGCGTTGAATTCCGGGGGACAGGGACCTACGAGCAGTACTTC

size: .
V: TRBV4-1
D: .
J: TRBJ2-3
CDR3: CASSQGPGGADGDTQYF
DNA: TGCGCCAGCAGCCAAGGACCGGGCGGGGCAGACGGGGATACGCAGTATTTT

size: .
V: TRBV2
D: TRBD1
J: TRBJ2-7
CDR3: CASSGQGNGEQYF
DNA: TGTGCCAGCAGTGGACAGGGGAACGGCGAGCAGTACTTC

size: .
V: TRBV11-2
D: .
J: TRBJ1-3
CDR3: CASSSTSGGNTIYF
DNA: TGTGCCAGCAGCTCGACTTCGGGTGGAAACACCATATATTTT

size: .
V: TRBV6-1
D: .
J: TRBJ2-7
CDR3: CASSAGPRGIYEQYF
DNA: TGTGCCAGCAGTGCAGGGCCTCGGGGGATCTACGAGCAGTACTTC

size: .
V: TRBV7-9
D: .
J: TRBJ1-3
CDR3: CASSFSRGSGNTIYF
DNA: TGTGCCAGCAGCTTTAGCCGGGGGTCTGGAAACACCATATATTTT

size: .
V: TRBV12-2
D: .
J: TRBJ1-5
CDR3: CASRLSSPRQKYSNQPQHF
DNA: TGTGCAAGTCGCTTATCATCGCCTCGACAGAAATATAGCAATCAGCCCCAGCATTTT

size: .
V: TRBV30
D: .
J: TRBJ2-3
CDR3: CAWSGSTDTQYF
DNA: TGTGCCTGGAGCGGCAGCACAGATACGCAGTATTTT

size: .
V: TRBV5-1
D: .
J: TRBJ2-3
CDR3: CASSLVASGTDTQYF
DNA: TGCGCCAGCAGCTTGGTTGCTAGCGGCACAGATACGCAGTATTTT

size: .
V: TRBV29-1
D: .
J: TRBJ1-1
CDR3: CSVVGRMNTEAFF
DNA: TGCAGCGTTGTTGGTCGGATGAACACTGAAGCTTTCTTT

size: .
V: TRBV5-6
D: TRBD2
J: TRBJ2-4
CDR3: CASSLGGAGVVIQYF
DNA: TGTGCCAGCAGCTTGGGAGGGGCGGGAGTAGTGATTCAGTACTTC

size: .
V: TRBV14
D: .
J: TRBJ2-1
CDR3: CASSQYRRDEQFF
DNA: TGTGCCAGCAGCCAATATCGTCGGGATGAGCAGTTCTTC

size: .
V: TRBV28
D: .
J: TRBJ2-7
CDR3: CASSPGGEGPRYF
DNA: TGTGCCAGCAGCCCCGGAGGTGAGGGCCCTCGGTACTTC

size: .
V: TRBV5-8
D: TRBD2
J: TRBJ2-5
CDR3: CASSSERESQVETQYF
DNA: TGTGCCAGCAGCTCCGAGCGGGAGAGCCAGGTGGAGACCCAGTACTTC

size: few
V: TRBV9
D: TRBD1
J: TRBJ2-1
CDR3: CASSTGGPSSSYNEQFF
DNA: TGTGCCAGCAGCACAGGGGGGCCTTCTAGCTCCTACAATGAGCAGTTCTTC

size: .
V: TRBV7-2
D: .
J: TRBJ1-1
CDR3: CASSTIGPYTEAFF
DNA: TGTGCCAGCAGTACCATAGGGCCATACACTGAAGCTTTCTTT

size: .
V: TRBV7-2
D: TRBD2
J: TRBJ2-7
CDR3: CASISTPGGGGEQYF
DNA: TGTGCCAGCATTTCGACGCCGGGAGGGGGAGGCGAGCAGTACTTC

size: .
V: TRBV7-2
D: TRBD1
J: TRBJ1-2
CDR3: CASSLQGQGGYTF
DNA: TGTGCCAGCAGCCTACAGGGGCAAGGTGGCTACACCTTC

size: .
V: TRBV4-1
D: TRBD1
J: TRBJ2-7
CDR3: CASSQETQGAYEQYF
DNA: TGCGCCAGCAGCCAGGAGACTCAGGGGGCGTACGAGCAGTACTTC